This entry lists 13 T cell receptor beta chains sequenced from one sample in a study of regulatory T cells in long-lasting Graves disease. Time point: persistent/refractory GD, antithyroid drugs over 5 years with positive TRAb. Construction of the TCR library relied on RNA isolated from PBMCs. Building of the TCR beta libraries involved iRepertoire HTBI primers and Arm-PCR of CDR3 regions. TCRdb reanalysed the multiplex PCR reads using MiXCR and keeps one entry per CDR3 protein. The sample holds around 500,000 distinct CDR3 sequences; around 20% are singletons and the top ten take approximately 8%. The source was peripheral blood mononuclear cells (PBMCs), collected when the disease was refractory, from a patient treated with antithyroid drugs. The receptor source for this set is a female donor with Graves disease.

This clonotype was detected many times. V is TRBV7-2 and J is TRBJ1-4; 7 bases line up with TRBD1. With V trimmed by 1 base and J by 8 bases, 10 bases remained unmatched. Germline CDR1 is SGHTA and CDR2 is FQGNSA. This CDR3 comprises 16 residues. CDR3: CASSLGAGGSREKLFF. The CDR3 DNA is TGTGCCAGCAGCTTAGGGGCAGGGGGTTCTCGGGAAAAACTGTTTTTT.

This clonotype occurred a few times. The J gene is TRBJ1-4, the V gene TRBV6-1, with unresolved D. Trimming shortened V by 9 bases and J by 8 bases, and 22 bases separated the two germline ends. In germline, CDR1 is MNHNS, CDR2 SASEGT. The CDR3 covers 15 residues. CDR3 nucleotides: TGTGCCAGTAAACCCGAGGTGGGCGCCCTCGAAAAACTGTTTTTT. This encodes CASKPEVGALEKLFF.

This clonotype appeared many times. For the CDR3, the DNA is TGTGCCAGCAGTTTACGTCTAGCGGGCACTACGCACACAGATACGCAGTATTTT. This gives the protein CASSLRLAGTTHTDTQYF. V is TRBV27 and J is TRBJ2-3; 8 nucleotides align to TRBD2. This CDR3 contains 18 residues. The V gene's germline CDR1 is MNHEY and CDR2 SMNVEV (reference sequence). The V and J ends lost 2 bases and 2 bases, in that order; junction bases with no gene match: 12.

This clonotype was seen at least ten times. The chain couples TRBV11-2 to TRBJ2-5; 7 bases line up with TRBD1. This CDR3 has 16 residues. The germline V gene has CDR1 SGHAT and CDR2 FQNNGV. With 5 bases clipped from V and 5 bases from J, the junction kept 14 bases outside the gene matches. The CDR3 spells CASSPRQGGERETQYF. DNA for the CDR3: TGTGCCAGCAGCCCACGACAGGGTGGGGAACGGGAGACCCAGTACTTC. The variable domain in full, completed from reference TRBV11-2 and TRBJ2-5, reads EAGVAQSPRYKIIEKRQSVAFWCNPISGHATLYWYQQILGQGPKLLIQFQNNGVVDDSQLPKDRFSAERLKGVDSTLKIQPAKLEDSAVYLCASSPRQGGERETQYFGPGTRLLVL.

The sample holds a few counts of this clonotype. The chain carries TRBV29-1 and TRBJ2-2; possible D gene TRBD2, 6 bases. This CDR3 region has 13 residues. The ends were cut back, 5 bases at V and 4 bases at J, with 11 bases in the middle. CDR1 SQVTM and CDR2 ANQGSEA come from the germline V gene. The DNA for the CDR3 is TGCAGCGTTCGCCTAGCGACCACCGGGGAGCTGTTTTTT. Translated: CSVRLATTGELFF.

This clonotype has a handful of counts. The chain recombines TRBV30 with TRBJ1-4; D is unclear. Germline CDR1 and CDR2: GTSNPN and SVGIG (reference sequence). CDR3 length: 12 amino acids. Trimming removed 2 bases from V and 6 bases from J, with 7 bases in between. The CDR3 DNA reads as TGTGCCTGGAGTCCCCGGTATGAAAAACTGTTTTTT. Translating gives CAWSPRYEKLFF.

This clonotype was recorded at least ten times. CDR3 in DNA: TGTGCCAGCAGAGGGCACAACCCGGGAGGTGCTTTCTTT. It is translated as CASRGHNPGGAFF. V is TRBV27 and J is TRBJ1-1; no clear D gene. Trimming left V 6 bases short and J 11 bases short, with 19 bases between. Germline lookup yields CDR1 MNHEY and CDR2 SMNVEV (reference sequence). The CDR3 contains 13 residues.

This clonotype was counted between two and nine times. The chain couples TRBV27 to TRBJ2-6; D possibly corresponds to TRBD1 (6 bases). Trimming took 6 bases from V and 1 from J, leaving 10 bases between them. The CDR3 runs 15 residues. Looked up from germline, CDR1 is MNHEY and CDR2 is SMNVEV (reference sequence). CDR3 DNA: TGTGCCAGCAGGCAAACAGGGTCTGGGGCCAACGTCCTGACTTTC. It yields the protein CASRQTGSGANVLTF.

There are many counts of this clonotype. The genes are TRBV12-3 or TRBV12-4 and TRBJ2-5; D may be TRBD2 (5 bases). The CDR3 length is 13 residues. Between the trimmed V and J ends, which lost 2 bases and 2 bases, there was a span of 6 bases. The CDR3: CASSLRRQETQYF. CDR3 DNA: TGTGCCAGCAGTTTAAGGAGGCAAGAGACCCAGTACTTC.

The sample holds a few counts of this clonotype. V is TRBV11-2 and J is TRBJ2-7; possibly TRBD2 for D (6 bases). The CDR3 totals 16 residues. Looked up from germline, CDR1 is SGHAT and CDR2 is FQNNGV. With 5 bases removed from V and 6 bases from J, the gap between germline ends came to 23 bases. DNA of the CDR3: TGTGCCAGCAGCAAAGCTCCCCAGGGAGGCTTGGGCGAGCAGTACTTC. Its protein is CASSKAPQGGLGEQYF.

The rearrangement joins TRBV11-2 to TRBJ1-3; D possibly corresponds to TRBD1 (6 bases). The V gene lost 3 bases and the J gene lost 4 bases, with 19 bases spanning the gap. CDR1 is SGHAT and CDR2 is FQNNGV in the germline V gene. This CDR3 comprises 17 residues. The CDR3 here is CASSFQQGTAWGNTIYF. The DNA of the CDR3 is TGTGCCAGCAGCTTTCAACAGGGAACCGCATGGGGAAACACCATATATTTT.

The chain couples TRBV27 to TRBJ2-7; TRBD2 is a possible D gene (6 bases). The CDR3 is 13 residues long. CDR1 and CDR2 (germline): MNHEY, SMNVEV (reference sequence). V was clipped by 3 bases and J by 5 bases, with 11 bases between them. This CDR3 is CASSFITGDEQYF. CDR3 nucleotide sequence: TGTGCCAGCAGTTTTATCACGGGAGACGAGCAGTACTTC.

In this sample, this clonotype turned up a few times. CDR3 in amino acids: CASSPRTGPACGYTF. DNA of the CDR3: TGTGCCAGCTCACCCAGAACAGGTCCGGCTTGTGGCTACACCTTC. The V gene is TRBV18, the J gene TRBJ1-2; the D gene is possibly TRBD1 (5 bases). Per the germline V gene, CDR1 is KGHSH and CDR2 is LQKENI. The CDR3 length is 15 residues. Trimming shortened V by 3 bases and J by 7 bases, and 18 bases separated the two germline ends.